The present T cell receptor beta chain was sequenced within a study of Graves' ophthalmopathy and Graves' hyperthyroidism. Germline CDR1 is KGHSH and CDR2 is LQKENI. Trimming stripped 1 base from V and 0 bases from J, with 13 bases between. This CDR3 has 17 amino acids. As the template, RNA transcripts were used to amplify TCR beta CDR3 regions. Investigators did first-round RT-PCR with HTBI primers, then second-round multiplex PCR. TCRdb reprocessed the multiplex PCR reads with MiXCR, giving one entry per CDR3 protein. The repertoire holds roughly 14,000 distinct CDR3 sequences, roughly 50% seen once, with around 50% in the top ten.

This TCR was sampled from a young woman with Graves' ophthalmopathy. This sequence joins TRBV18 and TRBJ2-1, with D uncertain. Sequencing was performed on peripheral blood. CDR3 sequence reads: CASSPRSLQSSYNEQFF. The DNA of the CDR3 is TGTGCCAGCTCACCACGAAGCCTGCAGAGCTCCTACAATGAGCAGTTCTTC.